One and the same sample provided the 26 T cell receptor beta chains below, sequenced in a study of T cell changes during pregnancy in multiple sclerosis. Using immunoSEQ multiplex PCR, the repertoire was profiled, and TCRdb retains in-frame clones only, with some absent. This repertoire shows 55,000 or so clones, 92% found once; its top ten account for 0.6% to 0.7%. This specimen consisted of CD4+ T cells from peripheral blood mononuclear cells, obtained after pregnancy. The source of these receptors is a female donor with multiple sclerosis, enrolled in a pregnancy study.

In nucleotides, the CDR3 is TGTGCCAGTAGTATATCTGGACACCACTATGGCTACACCTTC. Its protein product is CASSISGHHYGYTF. This chain links TRBV19 with TRBJ1-2; weak D call: TRBD1 (5 bases). The germline gives CDR1 LNHDA, CDR2 SQIVND (reference sequence). This CDR3 spans 14 amino acids. The ends were cut back, 2 bases at V and 3 bases at J, with 10 bases in the middle.

The V gene is TRBV27, the J gene TRBJ2-7; D gene ambiguous. CDR1 and CDR2 from the germline V gene are MNHEY and SMNVEV (reference sequence). V lost 0 bases and J 3 bases, leaving 9 bases between the germline ends. This CDR3 is 14 amino acids long. The CDR3 protein is CASSLSNAFYEQYF. The DNA of the CDR3 is TGTGCCAGCAGTTTATCGAATGCGTTCTACGAGCAGTACTTC.

This chain uses TRBV6-5 with TRBJ1-2; TRBD1 is a possible D gene (6 bases). V was pared by 6 bases and J by 9 bases, with 14 bases between. The CDR3 contains 12 residues. Germline V gene sequence: CDR1 MNHEY, CDR2 SVGAGI. The CDR3 region is CASSQGYRSYTF. In DNA, the CDR3 is TGTGCCAGCAGCCAGGGGTACAGGAGCTACACCTTC.

The gene calls are TRBV19 and TRBJ1-2; D unclear. Germline V lookup: CDR1 LNHDA, CDR2 SQIVND (reference sequence). The CDR3 is 15 amino acids. Trimming stripped 5 bases from V and 7 bases from J, with 20 bases between. In DNA form, the CDR3 reads TGTGCCAGTAGTGCCACGATCTCCTCAGCGGGTGGCTACACCTTC. The encoded protein is CASSATISSAGGYTF.

This clone was detected once. The gene calls are TRBV5-8 and TRBJ1-3; 7 bases map to TRBD1. V trimming: 3 bases; J trimming: 0 bases; junction bases outside the gene matches: 6. In germline, CDR1 is SGHTS, CDR2 YDEGEE. This CDR3 contains 16 residues. CDR3 protein: CASSSGTVLSGNTIYF. The CDR3 bases are TGTGCCAGCAGCTCCGGGACAGTGCTCTCTGGAAACACCATATATTTT.

The chain combines TRBV5-1 with TRBJ2-2; maybe TRBD1 (6 bases). Trimming stripped 1 base from V and 5 bases from J, with 9 bases between. The length of the CDR3 is 14 residues. Germline lookup yields CDR1 SGHRS and CDR2 YFSETQ. The CDR3: CASSLTGSTGELFF. CDR3 sequence (DNA): TGCGCCAGCAGCTTGACAGGGTCGACCGGGGAGCTGTTTTTT.

This clone has more than one count but fewer than ten. The chain combines TRBV5-6 with TRBJ2-5, with D tentatively TRBD1 (6 bases). The CDR3 extends over 16 amino acids. Germline CDR1 SGHDT, CDR2 YYEEEE. The V end was cut by 0 bases, the J end by 7 bases, with 19 bases between. CDR3 protein: CASSLVRQANDGTQYF. The CDR3 region has the DNA TGTGCCAGCAGCTTGGTTCGACAGGCAAACGACGGGACCCAGTACTTC.

This chain uses TRBV7-8 with TRBJ1-2, with 8 bases matching TRBD1. This CDR3 spans 14 amino acids. V gave up 1 base and J gave up 4 bases; unmatched junction bases: 2. Per the germline V gene, CDR1 is SGHVS and CDR2 is FQNEAQ. The chain's CDR3 is CASSLGDRLYGYTF. The DNA of the CDR3 is TGTGCCAGCAGCTTAGGGGACAGGCTCTATGGCTACACCTTC.

This clone was recorded only once. This chain joins TRBV7-8 and TRBJ2-1; TRBD2 aligns across 10 bases. The CDR3 covers 16 residues. Germline CDR1 reads SGHVS; CDR2 reads FQNEAQ. With 5 bases clipped from V and 8 bases from J, the junction kept 12 bases outside the gene matches. CDR3 in DNA: TGTGCCAGCAGCCTTATAGCGGGGGGCGGGGTGGATGAGCAGTTCTTC. Its translation is CASSLIAGGGVDEQFF.

The chain joins TRBV30 to TRBJ2-1; D remains ambiguous. Trimming shortened V by 3 bases and J by 5 bases, and 2 bases separated the two germline ends. CDR1 is GTSNPN and CDR2 is SVGIG in the germline V gene (reference sequence). The CDR3 loop spans 10 amino acids. CDR3 protein: CAWSDNEQFF. The CDR3 nucleotides read TGTGCCTGGAGCGACAATGAGCAGTTCTTC.

V is TRBV6-4 and J is TRBJ1-6; D possibly corresponds to TRBD1 (6 bases). This CDR3 comprises 15 residues. The germline V and J ends were trimmed by 6 bases and 7 bases, with 16 bases remaining between them. Germline CDR1 MRHNA, CDR2 SNTAGT. The CDR3 region has the DNA TGTGCCAGCAGCACCGCACAGGGACCAAATTCACCCCTCCACTTT. Amino acid sequence: CASSTAQGPNSPLHF.

CDR3 protein: CASSPGFAGLSKNIQYF. CDR3 DNA sequence: TGTGCCAGCAGCCCGGGTTTCGCGGGGTTGAGCAAAAACATTCAGTACTTC. The chain is built from TRBV9 and TRBJ2-4, with a tentative D call TRBD2 (6 bases). V lost 4 bases and J 3 bases, leaving 20 bases between the germline ends. Per germline, CDR1 SGDLS and CDR2 YYNGEE. The CDR3 loop spans 17 amino acids.

The V gene is TRBV5-6, the J gene TRBJ1-6, with D uncertain. V lost 4 bases to trimming and J lost 9 bases, with 20 bases between them. The CDR3 is made up of 16 amino acids. Germline values: CDR1 SGHDT, CDR2 YYEEEE. The CDR3: CASSQEPSPTFSPLHF. CDR3 coding DNA: TGTGCCAGCAGCCAGGAACCATCTCCCACATTTTCACCCCTCCACTTT.

V is TRBV5-1 and J is TRBJ2-2; D unclear. Germline assignment: CDR1 SGHRS and CDR2 YFSETQ. V shed 2 bases and J shed 0 bases, with 8 bases lying between them. The CDR3 sequence is 15 residues long. CDR3 residues: CASSLRQANTGELFF. CDR3 bases: TGCGCCAGCAGCTTACGGCAGGCGAACACCGGGGAGCTGTTTTTT. Full variable domain (outside the CDR3, taken from reference TRBV5-1 and TRBJ2-2): KAGVTQTPRYLIKTRGQQVTLSCSPISGHRSVSWYQQTPGQGLQFLFEYFSETQRNKGNFPGRFSGRQFSNSRSEMNVSTLELGDSALYLCASSLRQANTGELFFGEGSRLTVL.

V is TRBV6-6 and J is TRBJ2-5; possibly TRBD1 for D (5 bases). V lost 5 bases and J 0 bases, leaving 16 bases between the germline ends. The CDR3 sequence is 16 residues long. The germline V gene encodes CDR1 MNHNY and CDR2 SVGAGI (reference sequence). The CDR3 loop reads CASSHRDSRYQETQYF. DNA for the CDR3: TGTGCCAGCAGTCACCGCGACAGCCGATACCAAGAGACCCAGTACTTC.

This CDR3 is CASSPRGDYEQYF. The CDR3 nucleotides are TGTGCCAGCAGCCCCCGCGGAGACTACGAGCAGTACTTC. The chain employs TRBV4-2 and TRBJ2-7, with D unclear. The germline CDR1 and CDR2 sequences are LGHNA and YNFKEQ. Trimming shortened V by 4 bases and J by 3 bases, and 10 bases separated the two germline ends. CDR3 length: 13 amino acids.

The chain couples TRBV5-4 to TRBJ2-6; tentatively, D is TRBD1 (6 bases). The CDR3 sequence is 16 residues long. Germline V gene data show CDR1 as SGHNT and CDR2 as YYREEE (reference sequence). V was shortened by 5 bases and J by 0 bases, with 12 bases between the two germline ends. Here the CDR3 reads CASRRIQGSGANVLTF. The CDR3 nucleotides are TGTGCCAGCAGGCGAATACAGGGCTCTGGGGCCAACGTCCTGACTTTC.

V and J are TRBV27 and TRBJ2-5; D is uncertain. The CDR3 loop spans 14 amino acids. The V gene's germline CDR1 is MNHEY and CDR2 SMNVEV (reference sequence). The ends were cut back, 3 bases at V and 4 bases at J, with 12 bases in the middle. The CDR3 loop is CASSLSIGGETQYF. The CDR3 DNA reads as TGTGCCAGCAGTTTGTCCATAGGCGGAGAGACCCAGTACTTC.

The V and J genes are TRBV19 and TRBJ2-1, with 7 bases that match TRBD1. The CDR3 totals 15 residues. Germline V gene sequence: CDR1 LNHDA, CDR2 SQIVND (reference sequence). The ends lost 6 bases at V and 10 bases at J; junction bases unmatched: 15. CDR3 nucleotides: TGTGCCAGTAGCCGGGGACAGAGCCACTTTGGGGAGCAGTTCTTC. Translating gives CASSRGQSHFGEQFF.

V and J are TRBV27 and TRBJ1-2; D is ambiguous. The CDR3 consists of 14 residues. The V end was cut by 2 bases, the J end by 8 bases, with 15 bases between. Germline V CDR1 and CDR2: MNHEY, SMNVEV (reference sequence). The CDR3 region has the DNA TGTGCCAGCAGTTTAACGTATACGCCCGGGGGCTACACCTTC. Residues: CASSLTYTPGGYTF.

V gene TRBV7-6 combines with J gene TRBJ1-3; D is unclear. The germline CDR1 and CDR2 sequences are SGHVS and FNYEAQ. The CDR3 extends over 17 amino acids. V was trimmed by 6 bases and J by 0 bases, leaving 18 bases between them. This CDR3 is CASRYTRSPSSGNTIYF. The CDR3 DNA sequence: TGTGCCAGCAGATACACTCGGAGCCCGAGCTCTGGAAACACCATATATTTT.

This rearrangement joins TRBV7-9 to TRBJ1-2; D unresolved. V was clipped by 5 bases and J by 1 base, with 14 bases between them. The CDR3 has 15 amino acids. CDR1 is SEHNR and CDR2 is FQNEAQ in the germline V gene (reference sequence). The CDR3: CASSASGAYNYGYTF. The CDR3 DNA sequence: TGTGCCAGCAGCGCCTCGGGAGCTTATAACTATGGCTACACCTTC.

The chain recombines TRBV5-1 with TRBJ1-1; D not resolved. Trimming took off 2 bases at V and 5 bases at J, with 13 bases between the two ends. Germline-derived CDR1 and CDR2 are SGHRS and YFSETQ. The CDR3 spans 14 residues. As DNA, the CDR3 is TGCGCCAGCAGCTTTGGAGGGAGGGCAACTGAAGCTTTCTTT. Translated: CASSFGGRATEAFF.

The rearrangement joins TRBV4-2 to TRBJ1-1, with a possible D match to TRBD1 (6 bases). Deletions cut 0 bases from V and 4 bases from J, with 18 bases between. Germline V CDR1 and CDR2: LGHNA, YNFKEQ. The length of the CDR3 is 17 residues. This chain's CDR3 is CASSQDNVGGGPTEAFF. CDR3 coding DNA: TGTGCCAGCAGCCAAGATAACGTCGGCGGGGGCCCCACTGAAGCTTTCTTT.

This clone has a single count. This chain links TRBV5-6 with TRBJ2-3, with 9 bases aligning to TRBD2. The CDR3 loop spans 14 amino acids. V was pared by 7 bases and J by 4 bases, with 7 bases of the junction left unmatched. Per the germline V gene, CDR1 is SGHDT and CDR2 is YYEEEE. The CDR3 nucleotides read TGTGCCAGCCGAGGAGTAGCGGGGGCAGATACGCAGTATTTT. Protein sequence: CASRGVAGADTQYF.

The rearrangement joins TRBV4-3 to TRBJ2-3; D is unclear. Trimming stripped 1 base from V and 0 bases from J, with 11 bases between. Germline V gene lookup returns CDR1 LGHNA and CDR2 YSLEER. The CDR3 contains 16 residues. Written as DNA, the CDR3 is TGCGCCAGCAGCCAAGGCCCTACGCAAAGCACAGATACGCAGTATTTT. Amino acids: CASSQGPTQSTDTQYF.